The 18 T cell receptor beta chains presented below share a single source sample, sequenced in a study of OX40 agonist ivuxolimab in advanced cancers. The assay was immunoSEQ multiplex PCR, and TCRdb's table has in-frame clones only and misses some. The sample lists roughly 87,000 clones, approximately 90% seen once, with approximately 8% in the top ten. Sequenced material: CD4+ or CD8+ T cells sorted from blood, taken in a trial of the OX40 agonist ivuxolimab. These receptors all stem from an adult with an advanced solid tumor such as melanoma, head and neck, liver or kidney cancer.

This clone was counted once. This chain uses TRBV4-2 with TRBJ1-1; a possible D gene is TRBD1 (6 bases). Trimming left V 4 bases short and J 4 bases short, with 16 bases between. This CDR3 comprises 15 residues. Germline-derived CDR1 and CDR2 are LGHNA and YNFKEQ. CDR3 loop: CASSPMGGLGTEAFF. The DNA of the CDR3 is TGTGCCAGCAGCCCGATGGGGGGGCTGGGCACTGAAGCTTTCTTT.

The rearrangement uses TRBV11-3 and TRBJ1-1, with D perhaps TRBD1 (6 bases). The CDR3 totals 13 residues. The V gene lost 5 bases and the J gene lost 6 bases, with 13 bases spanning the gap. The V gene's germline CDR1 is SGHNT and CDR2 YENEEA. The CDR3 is CASSLRGWSEAFF. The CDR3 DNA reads TGTGCCAGCAGCCTTAGGGGGTGGTCTGAAGCTTTCTTT.

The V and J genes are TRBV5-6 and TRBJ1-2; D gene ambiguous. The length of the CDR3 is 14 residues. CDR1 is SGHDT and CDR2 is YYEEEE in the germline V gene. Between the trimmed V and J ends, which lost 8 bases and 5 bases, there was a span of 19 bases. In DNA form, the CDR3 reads TGTGCCAGTCAGGCCCTCCGGACGGAGTATGGCTACACCTTC. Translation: CASQALRTEYGYTF. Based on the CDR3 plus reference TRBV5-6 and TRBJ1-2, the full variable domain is DAGVTQSPTHLIKTRGQQVTLRCSPKSGHDTVSWYQQALGQGPQFIFQYYEEEERQRGNFPDRFSGHQFPNYSSELNVNALLLGDSALYLCASQALRTEYGYTFGSGTRLTVV.

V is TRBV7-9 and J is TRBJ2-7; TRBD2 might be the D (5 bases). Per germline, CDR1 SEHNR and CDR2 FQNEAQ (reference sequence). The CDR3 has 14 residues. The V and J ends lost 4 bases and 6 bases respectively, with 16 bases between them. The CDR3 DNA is TGTGCCAGCAGCTGGACGCCGAGGGAGTTCGAGCAGTACTTC. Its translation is CASSWTPREFEQYF.

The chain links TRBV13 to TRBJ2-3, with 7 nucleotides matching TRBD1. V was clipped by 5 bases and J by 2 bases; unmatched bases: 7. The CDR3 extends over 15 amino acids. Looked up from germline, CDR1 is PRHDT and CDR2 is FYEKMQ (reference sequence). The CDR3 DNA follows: TGTGCCAGCAGCCAAGGACAGGTCCACACAGATACGCAGTATTTT. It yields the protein CASSQGQVHTDTQYF.

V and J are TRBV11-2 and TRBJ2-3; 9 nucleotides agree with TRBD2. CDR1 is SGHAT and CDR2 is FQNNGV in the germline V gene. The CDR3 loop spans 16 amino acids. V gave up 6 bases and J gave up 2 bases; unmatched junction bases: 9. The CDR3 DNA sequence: TGTGCCAGCAGACGCGAGCGGGGGGCGTCCACAGATACGCAGTATTTT. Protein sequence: CASRRERGASTDTQYF.

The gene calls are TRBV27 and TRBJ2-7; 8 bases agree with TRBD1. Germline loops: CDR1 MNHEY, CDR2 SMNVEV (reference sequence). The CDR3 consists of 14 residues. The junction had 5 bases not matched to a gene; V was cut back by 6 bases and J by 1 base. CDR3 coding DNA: TGTGCCAGCAGCCTCAGGGGGCTATCCTACGAGCAGTACTTC. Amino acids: CASSLRGLSYEQYF.

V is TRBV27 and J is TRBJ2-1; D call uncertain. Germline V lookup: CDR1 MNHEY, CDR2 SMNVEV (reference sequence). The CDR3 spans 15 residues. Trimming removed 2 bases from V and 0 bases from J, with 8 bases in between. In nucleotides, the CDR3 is TGTGCCAGCAGTTTACTGGGGATCTCCTACAATGAGCAGTTCTTC. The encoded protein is CASSLLGISYNEQFF.

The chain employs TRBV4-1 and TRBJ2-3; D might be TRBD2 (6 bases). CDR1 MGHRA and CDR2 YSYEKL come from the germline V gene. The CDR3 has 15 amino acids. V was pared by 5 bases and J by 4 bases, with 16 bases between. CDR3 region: CASSGDGSRPDTQYF. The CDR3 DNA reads TGCGCCAGCAGCGGGGACGGGAGCCGGCCAGATACGCAGTATTTT.

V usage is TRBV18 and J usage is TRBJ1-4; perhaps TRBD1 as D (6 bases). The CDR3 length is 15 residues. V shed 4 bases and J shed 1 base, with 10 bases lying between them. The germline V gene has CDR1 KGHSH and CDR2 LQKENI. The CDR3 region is CASSLEGVTNEKLFF. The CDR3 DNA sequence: TGTGCCAGCTCACTGGAGGGGGTAACTAATGAAAAACTGTTTTTT. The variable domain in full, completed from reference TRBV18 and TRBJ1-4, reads NAGVMQNPRHLVRRRGQEARLRCSPMKGHSHVYWYRQLPEEGLKFMVYLQKENIIDESGMPKERFSAEFPKEGPSILRIQQVVRGDSAAYFCASSLEGVTNEKLFFGSGTQLSVL.

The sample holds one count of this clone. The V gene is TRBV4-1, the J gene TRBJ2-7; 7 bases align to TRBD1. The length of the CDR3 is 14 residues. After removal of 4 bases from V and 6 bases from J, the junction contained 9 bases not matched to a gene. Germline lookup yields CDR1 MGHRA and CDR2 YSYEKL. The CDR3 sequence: CASSPEGGRSEQYF. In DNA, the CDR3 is TGCGCCAGCAGCCCAGAAGGGGGCCGAAGCGAGCAGTACTTC.

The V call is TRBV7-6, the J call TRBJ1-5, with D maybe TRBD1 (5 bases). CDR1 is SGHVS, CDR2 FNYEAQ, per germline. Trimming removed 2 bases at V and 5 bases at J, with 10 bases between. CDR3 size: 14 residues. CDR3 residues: CASSLNEGYQPQHF. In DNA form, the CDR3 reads TGTGCCAGCAGCTTAAATGAGGGGTATCAGCCCCAGCATTTT.

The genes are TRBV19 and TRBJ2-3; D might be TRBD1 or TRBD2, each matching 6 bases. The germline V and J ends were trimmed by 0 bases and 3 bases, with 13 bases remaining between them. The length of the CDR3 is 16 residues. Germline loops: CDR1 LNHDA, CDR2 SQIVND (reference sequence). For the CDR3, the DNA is TGTGCCAGTAGTATAGAAGGGGGGTCGGAAACAGATACGCAGTATTTT. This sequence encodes CASSIEGGSETDTQYF.

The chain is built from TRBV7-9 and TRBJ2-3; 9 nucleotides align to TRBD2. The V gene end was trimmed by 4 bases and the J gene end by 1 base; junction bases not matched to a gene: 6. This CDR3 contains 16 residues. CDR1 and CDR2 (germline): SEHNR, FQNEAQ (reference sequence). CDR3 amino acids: CASSSPGTSRTDTQYF. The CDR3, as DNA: TGTGCCAGCAGCTCCCCCGGGACTAGCCGCACAGATACGCAGTATTTT.

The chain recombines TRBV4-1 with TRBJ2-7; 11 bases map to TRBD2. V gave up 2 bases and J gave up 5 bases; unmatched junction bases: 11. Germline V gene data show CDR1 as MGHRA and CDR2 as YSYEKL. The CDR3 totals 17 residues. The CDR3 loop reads CASSQYAPGLADHEQYF. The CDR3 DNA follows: TGCGCCAGCAGCCAATACGCCCCGGGACTAGCGGACCACGAGCAGTACTTC.

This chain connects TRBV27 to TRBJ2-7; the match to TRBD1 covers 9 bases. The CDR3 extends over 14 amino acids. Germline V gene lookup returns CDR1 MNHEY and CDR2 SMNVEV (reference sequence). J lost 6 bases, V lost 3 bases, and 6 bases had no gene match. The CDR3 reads CASSLGTGLLEQYF. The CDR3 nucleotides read TGTGCCAGCAGTTTGGGGACAGGGCTGCTCGAGCAGTACTTC.

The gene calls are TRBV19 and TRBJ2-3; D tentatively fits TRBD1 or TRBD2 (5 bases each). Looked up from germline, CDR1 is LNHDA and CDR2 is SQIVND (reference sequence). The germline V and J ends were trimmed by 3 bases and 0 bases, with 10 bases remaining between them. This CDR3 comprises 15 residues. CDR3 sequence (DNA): TGTGCCAGTAGTATCGGGACGGAAAGCACAGATACGCAGTATTTT. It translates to CASSIGTESTDTQYF.

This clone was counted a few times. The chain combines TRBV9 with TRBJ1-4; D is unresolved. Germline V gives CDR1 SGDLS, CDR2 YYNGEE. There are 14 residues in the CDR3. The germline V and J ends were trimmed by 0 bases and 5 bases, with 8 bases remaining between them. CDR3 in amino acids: CASSVEGSNEKLFF. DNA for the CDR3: TGTGCCAGCAGCGTAGAAGGGTCCAATGAAAAACTGTTTTTT.